These 27 T cell receptor beta chains were all obtained from the same sample, sequenced in a study of blood T cell repertoires in COVID-19. The repertoire was sequenced with immunoSEQ multiplex PCR; TCRdb's copy has only in-frame clones and lacks some. The sample includes hundreds of thousands of clones, approximately 85% of them seen just once. Sequencing was carried out using peripheral blood. These receptors all come from a woman in her twenties or thirties with acute or convalescent COVID-19.

CDR3 amino acids: CASRRLVSGGELFF. In DNA form, the CDR3 reads TGTGCCAGCAGGCGACTAGTTTCTGGCGGGGAGCTGTTTTTT. The gene calls are TRBV2 and TRBJ2-2, with a weak D call TRBD2 (6 bases). The CDR3 has 14 amino acids. V dropped 6 bases and J dropped 7 bases, with 15 bases sitting between them. Germline V lookup: CDR1 SNHLY, CDR2 FYNNEI. The variable domain in full, completed from reference TRBV2 and TRBJ2-2, reads EPEVTQTPSHQVTQMGQEVILRCVPISNHLYFYWYRQILGQKVEFLVSFYNNEISEKSEIFDDQFSVERPDGSNFTLKIRSTKLEDSAMYFCASRRLVSGGELFFGEGSRLTVL.

V and J are TRBV21-1 and TRBJ1-5; the table's D call TRBD1 went unverified against the DNA. TRBV21-1 has pseudogene status. CDR3 length: 15 amino acids. CDR3 residues: CASSPNQGSNQPQHF. The CDR3 DNA sequence: TGTGCCAGCAGCCCGAACCAGGGGAGCAATCAGCCCCAGCATTTT.

The chain links TRBV19 to TRBJ2-1; D gene uncertain. Trimming removed 5 bases from V and 10 bases from J, with 9 bases in between. CDR3 length equals 11 residues. The germline gives CDR1 LNHDA, CDR2 SQIVND (reference sequence). The DNA for the CDR3 is TGTGCCAGTAGTTCCCAGGCGGAGCAGTTCTTC. Translating it yields CASSSQAEQFF.

V usage is TRBV27 and J usage is TRBJ2-7; the D is unclear. V lost 5 bases and J lost 9, with 23 bases in between. The CDR3 loop spans 15 amino acids. Per germline, CDR1 MNHEY and CDR2 SMNVEV (reference sequence). CDR3 loop: CASSPIGVRLRGQYF. CDR3 coding DNA: TGTGCCAGCAGTCCCATCGGCGTACGGCTACGAGGGCAGTACTTC.

The J gene is TRBJ2-7, the V gene TRBV20-1, with D possibly being TRBD2 (5 bases). Germline lookup yields CDR1 DFQATT and CDR2 SNEGSKA (reference sequence). The CDR3 length is 14 residues. V lost 3 bases and J lost 0, with 12 bases in between. The CDR3 is CSASYITSSYEQYF. CDR3 nucleotides: TGCAGTGCTAGTTACATCACTAGCTCCTACGAGCAGTACTTC.

The gene calls are TRBV4-1 and TRBJ1-1, with 8 nucleotides matching TRBD1. CDR3 length: 15 residues. Trimming cost V 1 base and J 1 base; bases outside gene matches: 2. Germline CDR1 is MGHRA and CDR2 is YSYEKL. Here the CDR3 DNA reads TGCGCCAGCAGCCAAGCAGGGGGCGGGAACACTGAAGCTTTCTTT. It is translated as CASSQAGGGNTEAFF.

V and J are TRBV7-3 and TRBJ2-1; TRBD2 might be the D (6 bases). Trimming left V 1 base short and J 5 bases short, with 18 bases between. This CDR3 is 17 amino acids long. The germline V gene has CDR1 SGHTA and CDR2 FQGTGA. The CDR3 is CASSLRIGTVVNNEQFF. Written as DNA, the CDR3 is TGTGCCAGCAGCTTAAGGATTGGGACTGTCGTCAACAATGAGCAGTTCTTC. Looking up the rest from reference TRBV7-3 and TRBJ2-1 gives the full variable domain: GAGVSQTPSNKVTEKGKYVELRCDPISGHTALYWYRQSLGQGPEFLIYFQGTGAADDSGLPNDRFFAVRPEGSVSTLKIQRTERGDSAVYLCASSLRIGTVVNNEQFFGPGTRLTVL.

The gene calls are TRBV7-9 and TRBJ1-2, with a possible D match to TRBD1 (5 bases). Looked up from germline, CDR1 is SEHNR and CDR2 is FQNEAQ (reference sequence). CDR3 length equals 14 residues. Trimming cost V 1 base and J 6 bases, with 12 bases left between them. CDR3 amino acids: CASSLDPGMDGYTF. CDR3 in DNA: TGTGCCAGCAGCTTAGATCCAGGGATGGATGGCTACACCTTC.

This clone appeared a single time. The chain recombines TRBV2 with TRBJ2-3; TRBD1 matches at 11 bases. This CDR3 spans 16 amino acids. Per the germline V gene, CDR1 is SNHLY and CDR2 is FYNNEI. Germline trimming cut 7 bases from V and 0 bases from J; bases unmatched to any gene: 6. The CDR3, as DNA: TGTGCCAGCAACCGGGACAGGGGGTTGAGCACAGATACGCAGTATTTT. Its translation is CASNRDRGLSTDTQYF.

The gene calls are TRBV27 and TRBJ1-6; D is ambiguous. Per germline, CDR1 MNHEY and CDR2 SMNVEV (reference sequence). The V end lost 3 bases, the J end lost 6 bases, and 3 bases lay between the germline ends. This CDR3 spans 12 amino acids. DNA of the CDR3: TGTGCCAGCAGTTTTCTTAATTCACCCCTCCACTTT. This codes for CASSFLNSPLHF.

In regard to this clone: Other nucleotide sequences in the sample specify the same CDR3. CDR3 nucleotides: TGCGCCAGCAGCCAAGGGACAGGAACCTACGAGCAGTACTTC. Its translation is CASSQGTGTYEQYF. The chain combines TRBV4-3 with TRBJ2-7, with 7 nucleotides matching TRBD1. The germline V gene encodes CDR1 LGHNA and CDR2 YSLEER. The CDR3 is made up of 14 amino acids. V was pared by 1 base and J by 2 bases, with 2 bases of the junction left unmatched.

Only one count was recorded for this clone. The rearrangement joins TRBV4-3 to TRBJ2-1; 11 bases are a match to TRBD2. The germline V gene has CDR1 LGHNA and CDR2 YSLEER. This CDR3 spans 17 amino acids. Unmatched junction bases numbered 14, after V lost 4 bases and J lost 9 bases. The CDR3 loop is CASSLRLAGRVGGEQFF. DNA for the CDR3: TGCGCCAGCAGCCTTCGACTAGCGGGAAGGGTTGGAGGTGAGCAGTTCTTC.

V is TRBV30 and J is TRBJ2-1; no reliable D call. V was trimmed by 1 base and J by 9 bases, leaving 13 bases between them. The V gene's germline CDR1 is GTSNPN and CDR2 SVGIG (reference sequence). The CDR3 is 13 amino acids. CDR3 region: CAWSALLNGEQFF. The CDR3 coding sequence is TGTGCCTGGAGTGCCTTACTGAATGGTGAGCAGTTCTTC.

This clone has just one count. V usage is TRBV19 and J usage is TRBJ2-7, with 9 bases matching TRBD2. After removal of 5 bases from V and 12 bases from J, the junction contained 11 bases not matched to a gene. The CDR3 runs 13 residues. CDR1 and CDR2 (germline): LNHDA, SQIVND (reference sequence). CDR3 DNA: TGTGCCAGTAGTGTTACTAGCGGGCCCTATTTGTACTTC. Translating gives CASSVTSGPYLYF.

The rearrangement links TRBV4-3 to TRBJ2-5; TRBD1 is a possible D gene (5 bases). The CDR3 runs 15 residues. Looked up from germline, CDR1 is LGHNA and CDR2 is YSLEER. V was pared by 0 bases and J by 4 bases, with 12 bases between. CDR3 nucleotides: TGCGCCAGCAGCCAAGAAGGCAGGGCCAGAGAGACCCAGTACTTC. This codes for CASSQEGRARETQYF.

The rearrangement links TRBV29-1 to TRBJ2-7, with TRBD2 matching 14 bases. Germline V lookup: CDR1 SQVTM, CDR2 ANQGSEA. V dropped 5 bases and J dropped 2; count of bases not matched to a gene: 14. This CDR3 comprises 18 residues. The CDR3 nucleotides read TGCAGCGTTTCCAAACCGGGACTAGCGGGAGTCGTGACCTACGAGCAGTACTTC. This translates into CSVSKPGLAGVVTYEQYF.

Here the CDR3 reads CASSLALRGETQYF. CDR3 nucleotides: TGCGCCAGCAGCTTGGCTTTAAGAGGGGAGACCCAGTACTTC. The chain has TRBV5-1 and TRBJ2-5; D perhaps matches TRBD2 (5 bases). This CDR3 has 14 residues. Germline V CDR1 and CDR2: SGHRS, YFSETQ. V lost 0 bases and J 5 bases, leaving 11 bases between the germline ends. The full variable domain, completed using reference TRBV5-1 and TRBJ2-5, is KAGVTQTPRYLIKTRGQQVTLSCSPISGHRSVSWYQQTPGQGLQFLFEYFSETQRNKGNFPGRFSGRQFSNSRSEMNVSTLELGDSALYLCASSLALRGETQYFGPGTRLLVL.

This chain connects TRBV19 to TRBJ2-3, with TRBD2 matching over 7 bases. The germline gives CDR1 LNHDA, CDR2 SQIVND (reference sequence). This CDR3 contains 17 residues. J lost 3 bases, V lost 4 bases, and 13 bases had no gene match. CDR3 sequence reads: CASSTPRRGRGTDTQYF. The CDR3 nucleotides read TGTGCCAGTAGTACCCCCCGGCGGGGGAGAGGTACAGATACGCAGTATTTT.

As concerns this clone: The same CDR3 can be traced to other DNA sequences in this sample. The chain is built from TRBV3-1 (or the pseudogene TRBV3-2) and TRBJ2-7; 8 bases line up with TRBD2. Germline-derived CDR1 and CDR2 are LGHDT and YNNKEL (reference sequence). There are 13 residues in the CDR3. J was trimmed by 5 bases and V by 1 base; bases with no gene match: 1. As DNA, the CDR3 is TGTGCCAGCAGCCAAGTAGCGGGGAACGAGCAGTACTTC. Its translation is CASSQVAGNEQYF.

The chain combines TRBV19 with TRBJ1-1; TRBD1 might be the D (5 bases). CDR3 length equals 16 residues. Per the germline V gene, CDR1 is LNHDA and CDR2 is SQIVND (reference sequence). Deletions cut 4 bases from V and 5 bases from J, with 20 bases between. CDR3 DNA sequence: TGTGCCAGTAGTACCCGCCGGCAGGGCGGGAGGACTGAAGCTTTCTTT. It codes for CASSTRRQGGRTEAFF.

The CDR3 nucleotides read TGTGCCAGCAGCCCCCCCGGGACTAGCGGGGGGCAGTTCTTC. As protein: CASSPPGTSGGQFF. The rearrangement links TRBV7-2 to TRBJ2-1; TRBD2 matches 14 bases. The ends lost 5 bases at V and 12 bases at J; junction bases unmatched: 6. Germline V CDR1 and CDR2: SGHTA, FQGNSA. The length of the CDR3 is 14 residues. The whole variable domain, remainder taken from reference TRBV7-2 and TRBJ2-1, is GAGVSQSPSNKVTEKGKDVELRCDPISGHTALYWYRQSLGQGLEFLIYFQGNSAPDKSGLPSDRFSAERTGGSVSTLTIQRTQQEDSAVYLCASSPPGTSGGQFFGPGTRLTVL.

This clone was detected only a few times. The rearrangement joins TRBV9 to TRBJ1-4; 7 positions agree with TRBD1. Losses at the gene ends were 3 bases for V and 7 bases for J; bases not matched to a gene: 6. This CDR3 has 14 residues. CDR1 is SGDLS and CDR2 is YYNGEE in the germline V gene. CDR3 coding DNA: TGTGCCAGCAGCGAGGGGGCGAGAGGTGAAAAACTGTTTTTT. It is translated as CASSEGARGEKLFF.

This clone was seen a handful of times. The V gene is TRBV9, the J gene TRBJ1-1; 7 bases line up with TRBD1. From germline, CDR1 is SGDLS and CDR2 YYNGEE. The CDR3 contains 16 residues. V lost 0 bases to trimming and J lost 8 bases; unmatched junction nucleotides: 13. CDR3 in DNA: TGTGCCAGCAGCGTAGGGACAGGCGTCCGAACACGCGAAGCTTTCTTT. It encodes CASSVGTGVRTREAFF.

This chain joins TRBV6-1 and TRBJ2-3, with D possibly matching TRBD2 (5 bases). Trimming shortened V by 2 bases and J by 6 bases, and 21 bases separated the two germline ends. This CDR3 is 17 amino acids long. Per the germline V gene, CDR1 is MNHNS and CDR2 is SASEGT. CDR3 sequence (DNA): TGTGCCAGCAGTGAAAGGGCTGTGGCCGGTAAGCGGGATACGCAGTATTTT. It translates to CASSERAVAGKRDTQYF.

The rearrangement links TRBV6-5 to TRBJ2-7; D perhaps matches TRBD2 (6 bases). There are 13 residues in the CDR3. Looked up from germline, CDR1 is MNHEY and CDR2 is SVGAGI. V was clipped by 6 bases and J by 3 bases, with 12 bases between them. The CDR3 sequence: CASSPTRGYEQYF. CDR3 in DNA: TGTGCCAGCAGCCCGACTAGAGGCTACGAGCAGTACTTC.

The chain is built from TRBV7-2 and TRBJ2-1; perhaps TRBD2 as D (6 bases). Germline V gene data show CDR1 as SGHTA and CDR2 as FQGNSA. The CDR3 has 14 residues. V lost 5 bases and J lost 7, with 15 bases in between. CDR3 protein: CASSVSGLRNEQFF. CDR3 DNA: TGTGCCAGCAGCGTTAGCGGATTACGTAATGAGCAGTTCTTC.

The chain carries TRBV4-1 and TRBJ1-3, with TRBD1 matching over 7 bases. The CDR3 covers 15 residues. Germline V gene data show CDR1 as MGHRA and CDR2 as YSYEKL. V shed 4 bases, J shed 4 bases, and the junction held 7 bases outside the gene matches. As DNA, the CDR3 is TGCGCCAGCAGCCGGTGGGACAGCAGAGGAAACACCATATATTTT. Its translation is CASSRWDSRGNTIYF.